Following are 5 T cell receptor beta chains from one sample sequenced in a study of blood T cell repertoires in COVID-19. Data came from immunoSEQ multiplex PCR; TCRdb stores just in-frame clones and leaves some out. The profile shows approximately 200,000 clones, about nine tenths of them singletons. Sequenced sample: PBMCs or T cells enriched from blood (not recorded which). All receptors come from a young man in a cohort exposed to, infected with or recovered from COVID-19 (not recorded which).

The chain links TRBV21-1 to TRBJ2-1; the D call in the table, TRBD2, was not verified against the DNA. TRBV21-1 is shown as a pseudogene. This CDR3 is built from 15 residues. For the CDR3, the DNA is TGTGCCAGCAGCAAAGAGACTAGCGACTACAATGAGCAGTTCTTC. Translated: CASSKETSDYNEQFF.

The chain employs TRBV10-2 and TRBJ2-1; the D gene is possibly TRBD1 (6 bases). There are 16 residues in the CDR3. V lost 3 bases to trimming and J lost 8 bases, with 20 bases between them. Germline V gene data show CDR1 as WSHSY and CDR2 as SAAADI. The CDR3 coding sequence is TGCGCCAGCAGTGACCCTATGGCGCCCAGGGGTGATGAGCAGTTCTTC. Residues: CASSDPMAPRGDEQFF.

This chain links TRBV29-1 with TRBJ1-6; 11 nucleotides line up with TRBD1. The germline CDR1 and CDR2 sequences are SQVTM and ANQGSEA. Germline trimming cut 6 bases from V and 5 bases from J; bases unmatched to any gene: 9. CDR3 length: 16 residues. The CDR3, as DNA: TGCAGCGTGATCGCCAGGGACAGGGGGAATAATTCACCCCTCCACTTT. Translating it yields CSVIARDRGNNSPLHF. The full variable domain, completed using reference TRBV29-1 and TRBJ1-6, is SAVISQKPSRDICQRGTSLTIQCQVDSQVTMMFWYRQQPGQSLTLIATANQGSEATYESGFVIDKFPISRPNLTFSTLTVSNMSPEDSSIYLCSVIARDRGNNSPLHFGNGTRLTVT.

This clone has at least ten counts. This chain links TRBV3-1 (or the pseudogene TRBV3-2) with TRBJ2-1, with 14 positions matching TRBD2. Germline V gene sequence: CDR1 LGHDT, CDR2 YNNKEL (reference sequence). This CDR3 spans 20 amino acids. With V trimmed by 5 bases and J by 6 bases, 18 bases remained unmatched. The DNA for the CDR3 is TGTGCCAGCAGCGCGCGAACCGGGACTAGCGGGAGTAAGGGAGTCAATGAGCAGTTCTTC. Translating gives CASSARTGTSGSKGVNEQFF.

The chain recombines TRBV19 with TRBJ2-1; the match to TRBD2 covers 12 bases. The CDR3 runs to 16 residues. Germline CDR1 reads LNHDA; CDR2 reads SQIVND (reference sequence). V shed 9 bases and J 8 bases; nucleotides not matched to a gene: 14. The CDR3 loop is CASRGVASGRADEQFF. The CDR3 region has the DNA TGTGCCAGCAGAGGTGTAGCTAGCGGGAGGGCCGATGAGCAGTTCTTC.